This is a list of T cell receptor beta chains from one sample in a study of PD-L1 blockade in urothelial cancer. The protocol was immunoSEQ multiplex PCR, while the TCRdb copy is restricted to in-frame clones and leaves out a portion. This sample has around 80,000 clones, with roughly 90% found just once. Sequenced here: PBMCs, sampled around atezolizumab (anti-PD-L1) treatment. These receptors all stem from a woman in her 70s with urothelial cancer. CDR3s include the opening cysteine and the closing phenylalanine or tryptophan. The order of the fields is clone size, D gene, V gene, J gene, CDR3 protein, CDR3 DNA. The D gene is left open where the match is weak. Clone size is not always given. Where it is, it says once, few, many or a class for expanded clones.

>once|NA|TRBV11-3|TRBJ2-5
CASSQTGYETQYF
TGTGCCAGCAGTCAAACAGGGTACGAGACCCAGTACTTC
>NA|TRBD1|TRBV7-8|TRBJ2-7
CASSAYFRDRGHEQYF
TGTGCCAGCAGCGCCTATTTTCGGGACAGGGGTCACGAGCAGTACTTC
>NA|TRBD1|TRBV7-3|TRBJ2-7
CASSPEQGYEQYF
TGTGCCAGCAGCCCGGAACAGGGGTACGAGCAGTACTTC
>once|TRBD1|TRBV2|TRBJ1-2
CASRLPGQGGYGYTF
TGTGCCAGCAGGCTACCGGGACAGGGCGGCTATGGCTACACCTTC
>once|NA|TRBV9|TRBJ2-2
CASSGGFGAGAGELFF
TGTGCCAGCAGCGGGGGTTTTGGGGCTGGGGCCGGGGAGCTGTTTTTT
>NA|TRBD1|TRBV6-5|TRBJ2-7
CASSYWTGSYEQYF
TGTGCCAGCAGTTACTGGACAGGCTCCTACGAGCAGTACTTC
>NA|NA|TRBV9|TRBJ2-1
CASSVHTDNEQFF
TGTGCCAGCAGCGTTCACACCGACAATGAGCAGTTCTTC
>NA|TRBD1|TRBV6-5|TRBJ1-1
CASRLQGVGEAFF
TGTGCCAGCAGGCTTCAGGGGGTTGGTGAAGCTTTCTTT
>NA|TRBD1|TRBV18|TRBJ2-7
CASSPGQGSSYEQYF
TGTGCCAGCTCACCGGGACAGGGGAGCTCCTACGAGCAGTACTTC
>NA|TRBD1|TRBV6-5|TRBJ1-1
CASNSGGNTEAFF
TGTGCCAGCAACTCAGGGGGTAACACTGAAGCTTTCTTT
>NA|TRBD1|TRBV10-2|TRBJ1-2
CASSPRQGAYGYTF
TGCGCCAGCAGCCCCAGACAGGGGGCGTACGGCTACACCTTC
>once|TRBD2|TRBV2|TRBJ2-1
CASSRGTSGLYNEQFF
TGTGCCAGCAGCCGCGGGACTAGCGGACTCTACAATGAGCAGTTCTTC
>few|TRBD1|TRBV25-1|TRBJ1-4
CASRGPGQKGWFF
TGTGCCAGCAGAGGACCGGGACAGAAGGGATGGTTTTTT
>NA|NA|TRBV10-3|TRBJ2-7
CAISEGESYEQYF
TGTGCCATCAGTGAGGGGGAGTCCTACGAGCAGTACTTC
>NA|NA|TRBV14|TRBJ2-1
CASSQGLYNEQFF
TGTGCCAGCAGCCAAGGCCTATACAATGAGCAGTTCTTC
>NA|NA|TRBV28|TRBJ2-7
CASSLMRGPSLPYEQYF
TGTGCCAGCAGTTTAATGCGGGGGCCCTCCCTCCCCTACGAGCAGTACTTC
>NA|NA|TRBV7-8|TRBJ1-2
CASSLAGEHYGYTF
TGTGCCAGCAGCTTAGCCGGGGAACACTATGGCTACACCTTC
>NA|TRBD1|TRBV4-2|TRBJ1-4
CASSHPGTGDEKLFF
TGTGCCAGCAGCCATCCCGGGACAGGGGATGAAAAACTGTTTTTT
>NA|NA|TRBV29-1|TRBJ2-2
CSVEIGTGFNGELFF
TGCAGCGTTGAAATAGGAACAGGGTTTAACGGGGAGCTGTTTTTT
>NA|TRBD2|TRBV7-8|TRBJ2-3
CASSLAGVAGGLSTDTQYF
TGTGCCAGCAGCTTAGCTGGGGTAGCGGGGGGACTGAGCACAGATACGCAGTATTTT
>NA|TRBD1|TRBV4-1|TRBJ2-2
CASSLTGGDTGELFF
TGCGCCAGCAGCCTGACAGGGGGCGACACCGGGGAGCTGTTTTTT
>NA|NA|TRBV7-2|TRBJ2-3
CASSLAMGGGDTDTQYF
TGTGCCAGCAGCTTAGCGATGGGGGGGGGCGACACAGATACGCAGTATTTT
>NA|TRBD1|TRBV5-5|TRBJ2-2
CASSRQGNTGELFF
TGTGCCAGCAGCCGACAGGGAAACACCGGGGAGCTGTTTTTT
>NA|TRBD2|TRBV5-1|TRBJ2-3
CASRKLAGGSSTDTQYF
TGCGCCAGCAGAAAACTAGCGGGAGGCTCAAGCACAGATACGCAGTATTTT
>once|NA|TRBV7-2|TRBJ1-5
CASSPYSNQPQHF
TGTGCCAGCAGCCCTTATAGCAATCAGCCCCAGCATTTT
>NA|NA|TRBV2|TRBJ1-1
CASRRELGKTEAFF
TGTGCCAGCCGGAGGGAATTGGGGAAGACTGAAGCTTTCTTT
>once|NA|TRBV18|TRBJ2-7
CASSPTGDEQYF
TGTGCCAGCTCACCGACCGGGGACGAGCAGTACTTC
>NA|NA|TRBV6-1|TRBJ1-2
CASSGGQLKYYGYTF
TGTGCCAGCAGTGGAGGACAGCTAAAATACTATGGCTACACCTTC
>NA|NA|TRBV18|TRBJ1-2
CASSPPQGSYGYTF
TGTGCCAGCTCACCTCCACAGGGAAGCTATGGCTACACCTTC
>once|TRBD1|TRBV6-1|TRBJ1-3
CATQGQGAHTIYF
TGTGCCACCCAGGGACAGGGGGCTCACACCATATATTTT
>NA|TRBD1|TRBV4-2|TRBJ1-2
CASSQPGQAGYTF
TGTGCCAGCAGCCAACCGGGACAGGCAGGATACACCTTC
>NA|TRBD1|TRBV30|TRBJ1-4
CARATGGIATNEKLFF
TGTGCCCGTGCGACAGGGGGGATCGCAACTAATGAAAAACTGTTTTTT
>many|NA|TRBV19|TRBJ1-2
CASSMTRSVHYGYTF
TGTGCCAGTAGTATGACGCGCAGCGTTCACTATGGCTACACCTTC
>NA|TRBD2|TRBV9|TRBJ2-3
CASSPSGGYTDTQYF
TGTGCCAGCAGCCCTAGCGGGGGGTACACAGATACGCAGTATTTT
>NA|TRBD1|TRBV7-2|TRBJ1-4
CASSFWTGLGEKLFF
TGTGCCAGCAGCTTTTGGACAGGCCTCGGTGAAAAACTGTTTTTT
>NA|NA|TRBV9|TRBJ2-3
CASSVRPTDTQYF
TGTGCCAGCAGCGTTCGTCCGACAGATACGCAGTATTTT
>NA|NA|TRBV18|TRBJ2-1
CASSPDGAAVSEQFF
TGTGCCAGCTCACCCGATGGGGCTGCGGTCAGTGAGCAGTTCTTC
>NA|NA|TRBV11-2|TRBJ1-3
CASSSFRGHPGNTIYF
TGTGCCAGCAGCTCCTTCCGAGGTCACCCTGGAAACACCATATATTTT
>NA|NA|TRBV6-6|TRBJ2-7
CASSYGRGSYEQYF
TGTGCCAGCAGTTACGGGCGGGGCTCCTACGAGCAGTACTTC
>NA|TRBD1|TRBV19|TRBJ2-2
CASIETGTGYTGELFF
TGTGCCAGTATCGAAACCGGGACAGGTTACACCGGGGAGCTGTTTTTT
>NA|NA|TRBV19|TRBJ2-7
CASLDRFSYEQYF
TGTGCCAGCCTAGACAGGTTTTCCTACGAGCAGTACTTC
>NA|TRBD2|TRBV7-3|TRBJ2-1
CASSAIGTSVYNEQFF
TGTGCCAGCAGCGCCATCGGGACTAGCGTTTACAATGAGCAGTTCTTC
>NA|NA|TRBV7-2|TRBJ2-7
CASSFRAYEQYF
TGTGCCAGCAGCTTCAGGGCTTACGAGCAGTACTTC
>NA|NA|TRBV9|TRBJ2-3
CASSVDLRAGPPTDTQYF
TGTGCCAGCAGCGTAGATTTAAGGGCAGGGCCTCCCACAGATACGCAGTATTTT
>NA|TRBD2|TRBV18|TRBJ2-1
CASSPQTSGRGNYNEQFF
TGTGCCAGCTCACCACAGACTAGCGGGAGAGGTAACTACAATGAGCAGTTCTTC
>NA|TRBD1|TRBV5-1|TRBJ2-7
CASSLVQGEYEQYF
TGCGCCAGCAGCTTGGTGCAGGGGGAATACGAGCAGTACTTC
>NA|TRBD2|TRBV11-3|TRBJ2-1
CASSLLASGGEQFF
TGTGCCAGCAGCTTACTGGCTAGCGGGGGTGAGCAGTTCTTC
>NA|NA|TRBV10-3|TRBJ2-1
CAIRGNTDNEQFF
TGTGCCATCAGGGGCAACACGGACAATGAGCAGTTCTTC
>NA|TRBD2|TRBV9|TRBJ2-7
CASSVARREASYEQYF
TGTGCCAGCAGCGTAGCACGGCGGGAGGCCTCCTACGAGCAGTACTTC
>NA|TRBD2|TRBV4-2|TRBJ2-3
CASSQDVILGSGGTDTQYF
TGTGCCAGCAGCCAAGATGTCATCCTCGGTAGCGGGGGAACAGATACGCAGTATTTT
>NA|NA|TRBV4-3|TRBJ1-4
CASSQDLQTAVRGEKLFF
TGCGCCAGCAGCCAAGATCTCCAGACAGCCGTCCGGGGGGAAAAACTGTTTTTT
>NA|NA|TRBV5-1|TRBJ2-1
CASSSGSSVAGNEQFF
TGCGCCAGCAGCTCGGGTTCGTCGGTAGCTGGTAATGAGCAGTTCTTC
>NA|TRBD1|TRBV10-3|TRBJ2-3
CAIREPGQGANTQYF
TGTGCCATCAGAGAACCGGGACAGGGGGCAAATACGCAGTATTTT
>NA|NA|TRBV28|TRBJ1-5
CASRSSNQPQHF
TGTGCCAGCAGGAGTAGCAATCAGCCCCAGCATTTT